The sequence of this T cell receptor (beta chain) was determined in a study of CD8 T cells in ankylosing spondylitis. Study-level results: Some motif variants were previously reported in reactive arthritis synovial fluid and blood. Roughly 8 highly homologous variants made up a TCR beta motif that seemed to typify ankylosing spondylitis blood.

Quantitative 5'-RACE was performed with molecular barcodes, and it yielded the TCR beta libraries. Each CDR3 protein is one row after TCRdb ran MiXCR on the 5' RACE reads. The sample records 330,000 or so distinct CDR3 sequences, approximately 8% being singletons. At least ten counts were recorded for this clonotype. Antigen unknown. V gave up 3 bases and J gave up 7 bases, with 9 bases separating them. This CDR3 has 13 amino acids. Looked up from germline, CDR1 is SGHVS and CDR2 is FQNEAQ. What was sequenced was blood, either unsorted or a sorted T cell fraction (not recorded which). The sequence was collected from a male donor with ankylosing spondylitis. The rearrangement uses TRBV7-8 and TRBJ2-2; the D is unclear. CDR3 residues: CASSFGGFGELFF. The CDR3 DNA follows: TGTGCCAGCAGCTTCGGCGGTTTCGGGGAGCTGTTTTTT.